The rows below give T cell receptor beta chains drawn from one sample of a study of PD-L1 blockade in urothelial cancer. Data came from immunoSEQ multiplex PCR; TCRdb stores just in-frame clones and leaves some out. There are about 30,000 clones in the sample; around 87% occur only once, and approximately 4% lies in the top ten. Sample: PBMCs, taken around atezolizumab (anti-PD-L1) treatment. Receptor source: a man aged 50-59 years with urothelial cancer. CDR3s include the opening cysteine and the closing phenylalanine or tryptophan. The D gene is left open where the match is weak. The size entry is marked missing in some rows and otherwise reads once, few, many or a size class.

D,size,V,J,CDR3,DNA
NA,NA,TRBV21-1,TRBJ1-5,CASSKDRQGKGNQPQHF,TGTGCCAGCAGCAAAGACCGACAGGGTAAAGGCAATCAGCCCCAGCATTTT
TRBD1,NA,TRBV27,TRBJ2-4,CASSLDRGINIQYF,TGTGCCAGCAGTCTTGACAGGGGCATAAACATTCAGTACTTC
NA,few,TRBV5-6,TRBJ1-2,CASSLSGGTYGYTF,TGTGCCAGCAGTCTTTCGGGGGGAACATATGGCTACACCTTC
TRBD1,NA,TRBV10-3,TRBJ1-1,CAMRATGGAVAEAFF,TGTGCCATGCGGGCTACAGGGGGGGCGGTCGCTGAAGCTTTCTTT
NA,NA,TRBV10-3,TRBJ1-3,CAISESPSGAGNTIYF,TGTGCCATCAGTGAGTCCCCGTCAGGGGCTGGAAACACCATATATTTT
NA,NA,TRBV6-1,TRBJ2-7,CASLRDNSAHEQYF,TGTGCCAGTCTCCGGGACAATAGTGCCCACGAGCAGTACTTC
NA,NA,TRBV5-4,TRBJ1-3,CASSSRGTGSGLGNTIYF,TGTGCCAGCAGCTCAAGGGGGACCGGGTCCGGCCTTGGAAACACCATATATTTT
TRBD2,NA,TRBV29-1,TRBJ2-1,CSSSGAGGHNEQFF,TGCAGCTCCTCTGGGGCGGGAGGTCACAATGAGCAGTTCTTC
TRBD2,once,TRBV7-6,TRBJ2-2,CASSPRGLAGGAALAGELFF,TGTGCCAGCAGCCCGAGGGGACTAGCGGGAGGGGCAGCTCTGGCCGGGGAGCTGTTTTTT
TRBD1,NA,TRBV7-2,TRBJ2-3,CASSLGRRGLRDTQYF,TGTGCCAGCAGCTTAGGCCGCAGGGGGCTCAGGGATACGCAGTATTTT
TRBD1,NA,TRBV6-5,TRBJ2-7,CASNLRDRGGEQYF,TGTGCCAGCAATCTCCGGGACAGGGGTGGCGAGCAGTACTTC
NA,NA,TRBV4-2,TRBJ2-1,CASSQPNRGYNEQFF,TGTGCCAGCAGTCAACCTAACCGAGGATACAATGAGCAGTTCTTC
TRBD1,NA,TRBV7-8,TRBJ2-3,CASSLTGTGYTDTQYF,TGTGCCAGCAGCCTCACCGGGACAGGGTACACAGATACGCAGTATTTT
TRBD1,NA,TRBV10-1,TRBJ2-2,CASTMGTGGDGANTGELFF,TGCGCCAGCACCATGGGGACAGGGGGCGACGGAGCGAACACCGGGGAGCTGTTTTTT
TRBD1,NA,TRBV13,TRBJ1-2,CASSPRDSRGNGYTF,TGTGCCAGCAGCCCACGGGACAGCCGGGGAAACGGCTACACCTTC
NA,NA,TRBV7-2,TRBJ1-6,CASSLESWQGRSPLHF,TGTGCCAGCAGCTTAGAATCCTGGCAGGGAAGGTCACCCCTCCACTTT
TRBD2,NA,TRBV9,TRBJ2-3,CASSRLGLAIADTQYF,TGTGCCAGCAGTCGTCTGGGACTAGCTATCGCAGATACGCAGTATTTT
NA,NA,TRBV7-9,TRBJ2-5,CASSLPGQETQYF,TGTGCCAGCAGCTTACCGGGGCAAGAGACCCAGTACTTC
TRBD1,once,TRBV7-9,TRBJ1-5,CASSDATGGVNQPQHF,TGTGCCAGCAGCGATGCGACAGGGGGAGTCAATCAGCCCCAGCATTTT
TRBD2,NA,TRBV5-1,TRBJ2-3,CASSLGDWVAGAVDTQYF,TGCGCCAGCAGCTTGGGCGACTGGGTAGCGGGGGCTGTAGATACGCAGTATTTT
NA,NA,TRBV5-8,TRBJ2-7,CASSFASGSTGGERYF,NA
TRBD1,few,TRBV10-3,TRBJ2-7,CAITGTGNDEQYF,TGTGCCATCACTGGGACAGGGAACGACGAGCAGTACTTC
NA,NA,TRBV4-3,TRBJ2-1,CASSQPSQGPYNEQFF,TGCGCCAGCAGCCAGCCAAGTCAGGGGCCCTACAATGAGCAGTTCTTC
TRBD1,NA,TRBV19,TRBJ1-5,CASSSLGQRNQPQHF,TGTGCCAGTAGTTCCCTGGGACAGCGCAATCAGCCCCAGCATTTT
NA,once,TRBV18,TRBJ1-1,CASSPQERAENTEAFF,TGTGCCAGCTCTCCCCAGGAGAGGGCTGAGAACACTGAAGCTTTCTTT
NA,once,TRBV6-5,TRBJ1-5,CASSSGGRNQPQHF,TGTGCCAGCAGTTCTGGTGGGAGGAATCAGCCCCAGCATTTT
TRBD1,NA,TRBV25-1,TRBJ2-1,CASERTGWDEQFF,TGTGCCAGCGAGAGGACAGGGTGGGATGAGCAGTTCTTC
NA,NA,TRBV18,TRBJ1-1,CASSPPKLNTEAFF,TGTGCCAGCTCACCACCCAAGCTGAACACTGAAGCTTTCTTT
NA,NA,TRBV5-1,TRBJ1-1,CASSLGQNMNTEAFF,TGCGCCAGCAGCTTGGGACAAAACATGAACACTGAAGCTTTCTTT
TRBD1,NA,TRBV10-3,TRBJ1-1,CAISESRQGGNTEAFF,TGTGCCATCAGTGAGTCGAGGCAGGGGGGGAACACTGAAGCTTTCTTT
TRBD1,NA,TRBV7-2,TRBJ1-2,CASSLQPQGTGYGYTF,TGTGCCAGCAGCCTTCAACCCCAGGGGACAGGCTATGGCTACACCTTC
TRBD1,NA,TRBV5-5,TRBJ2-7,CASSDPGQGWEQYF,TGTGCCAGCAGCGATCCGGGACAGGGGTGGGAGCAGTACTTC
NA,NA,TRBV30,TRBJ1-2,CACGESRIGNYGYTF,TGTGCCTGTGGGGAGTCGAGAATCGGTAACTATGGCTACACCTTC
NA,NA,TRBV10-3,TRBJ2-1,CAISEQQGNEQFF,TGTGCCATCAGTGAACAACAGGGCAATGAGCAGTTCTTC
NA,NA,TRBV30,TRBJ2-2,CAWSVYGRGGGELFF,TGTGCCTGGAGTGTATATGGGCGGGGTGGCGGGGAGCTGTTTTTT
TRBD1,NA,TRBV25-1,TRBJ2-3,CASSAFQGALDTQYF,TGTGCCAGCAGTGCCTTCCAGGGGGCCCTGGATACGCAGTATTTT
TRBD2,few,TRBV7-2,TRBJ2-5,CASSFPGGYQETQYF,TGTGCCAGCAGTTTCCCGGGGGGATACCAAGAGACCCAGTACTTC
TRBD1,NA,TRBV28,TRBJ1-1,CASSRRRQGSTGNAFF,TGTGCCAGCAGCCGACGGCGGCAAGGTTCGACAGGGAACGCTTTCTTT
TRBD1,NA,TRBV19,TRBJ1-2,CASSVQGAYYGYTF,TGTGCCAGTAGTGTACAGGGGGCTTACTATGGCTACACCTTC
NA,NA,TRBV28,TRBJ2-7,CASSPIGGASYEQYF,TGTGCCAGCAGTCCAATTGGAGGGGCCTCCTACGAGCAGTACTTC
NA,NA,TRBV5-1,TRBJ2-3,CASSLAVTAQDTQYF,TGCGCCAGCAGCTTGGCTGTAACAGCTCAAGATACGCAGTATTTT
NA,NA,TRBV9,TRBJ2-7,CASSDTYEQYF,TGTGCCAGCAGCGACACCTACGAGCAGTACTTC
TRBD2,once,TRBV6-5,TRBJ2-7,CASSYSLGTSSQRQYF,TGTGCCAGCAGTTACTCGCTAGGGACTAGCAGTCAGAGGCAGTACTTC
NA,NA,TRBV14,TRBJ1-1,CASSQDAGANTEAFF,TGTGCCAGCAGCCAAGATGCAGGGGCGAACACTGAAGCTTTCTTT
NA,few,TRBV5-4,TRBJ2-7,CASSYLSSEQYF,TGTGCCAGCAGCTACTTGTCGTCCGAGCAGTACTTC
NA,NA,TRBV5-8,TRBJ2-1,CASSLTKKQFF,TGTGCCAGCAGCTTGACAAAAAAGCAGTTCTTC
TRBD2,NA,TRBV29-1,TRBJ2-7,CSAVAGGTYEQYF,TGCAGCGCCGTAGCGGGGGGGACCTACGAGCAGTACTTC
NA,NA,TRBV10-2,TRBJ2-7,CASSDFGGWVMAYEQYF,TGCGCCAGCAGTGATTTTGGCGGGTGGGTGATGGCCTACGAGCAGTACTTC